This record concerns one T cell receptor (beta chain) sequence. The data derive from a study of cytomegalovirus exposure and HLA in healthy donors. Germline assignment: CDR1 ENHRY and CDR2 SYGVKD. The CDR3 totals 15 residues. Researchers ran the PCR with 60 Vbeta and 13 Jbeta primers. Profiling relied on immunoSEQ multiplex PCR, and the TCRdb table lists in-frame clones only, not all of them. In the table there are a few hundred thousand clones, more than 60% of which are singletons. V usage is TRBV10-3 and J usage is TRBJ2-5, with unresolved D. The J call may be wrong; the DNA end is better matched by TRBJ2-7. The material sequenced was PBMCs. The receptor was derived from a woman in her twenties or thirties in good health and CMV-seronegative. CDR3 amino acids: CAIRISSSSSYEQYF. The CDR3 DNA reads TGTGCCATCAGGATTTCGAGCAGTAGCTCCTACGAGCAGTACTTC.